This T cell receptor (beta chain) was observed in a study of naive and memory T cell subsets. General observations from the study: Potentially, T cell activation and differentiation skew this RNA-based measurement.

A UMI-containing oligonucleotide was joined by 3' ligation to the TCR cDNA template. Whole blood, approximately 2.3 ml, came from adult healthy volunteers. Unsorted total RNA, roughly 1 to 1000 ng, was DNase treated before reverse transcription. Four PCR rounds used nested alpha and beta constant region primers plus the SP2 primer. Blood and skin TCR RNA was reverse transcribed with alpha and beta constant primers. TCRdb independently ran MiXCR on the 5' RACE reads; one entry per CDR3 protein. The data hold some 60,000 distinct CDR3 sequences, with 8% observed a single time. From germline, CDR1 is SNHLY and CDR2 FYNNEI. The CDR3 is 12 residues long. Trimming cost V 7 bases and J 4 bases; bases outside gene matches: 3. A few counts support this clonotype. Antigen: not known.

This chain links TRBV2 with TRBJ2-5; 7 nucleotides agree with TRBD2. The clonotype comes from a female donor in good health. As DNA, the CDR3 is TGTGCCAGCAATCGACTAGCAGAGACCCAGTACTTC. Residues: CASNRLAETQYF.